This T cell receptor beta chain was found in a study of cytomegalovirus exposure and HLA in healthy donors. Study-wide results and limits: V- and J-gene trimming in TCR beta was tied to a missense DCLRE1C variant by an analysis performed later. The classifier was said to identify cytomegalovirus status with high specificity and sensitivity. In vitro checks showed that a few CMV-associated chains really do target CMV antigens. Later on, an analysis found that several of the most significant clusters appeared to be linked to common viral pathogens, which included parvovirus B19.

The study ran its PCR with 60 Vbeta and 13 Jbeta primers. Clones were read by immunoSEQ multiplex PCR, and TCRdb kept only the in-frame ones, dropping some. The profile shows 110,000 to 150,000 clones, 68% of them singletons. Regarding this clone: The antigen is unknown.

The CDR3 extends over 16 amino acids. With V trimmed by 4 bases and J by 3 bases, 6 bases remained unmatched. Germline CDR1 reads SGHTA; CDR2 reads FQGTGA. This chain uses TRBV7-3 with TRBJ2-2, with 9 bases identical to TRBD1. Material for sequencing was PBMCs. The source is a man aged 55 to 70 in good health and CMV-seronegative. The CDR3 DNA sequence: TGTGCCAGCAGCTCCGCCGGGACAGGGTACACCGGGGAGCTGTTTTTT. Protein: CASSSAGTGYTGELFF.